What follows describes a single TCR beta chain. The antigen remains undetermined. The CDR3 loop spans 14 amino acids. The germline CDR1 and CDR2 sequences are MNHEY and SMNVEV (reference sequence). V trimming: 6 bases; J trimming: 0 bases; junction bases outside the gene matches: 2. The data are from a study of monozygotic twins with cystic fibrosis. The table came from immunoSEQ multiplex PCR; TCRdb's copy has only in-frame clones and leaves some out. The sample includes 30,000 to 40,000 clones, over 80% of them seen just once. Findings and caveats of the study: Monozygotic CF twins shared more identical nucleotide clonotypes than unrelated patients.

Source material: blood. This clonotype was sampled from a boy aged 2 to 10 with cystic fibrosis. The chain links TRBV27 to TRBJ2-5, with 9 nucleotides matching TRBD2. The CDR3 region has the DNA TGTGCCAGCAGAAGCGGGGGGTACCAAGAGACCCAGTACTTC. Its protein is CASRSGGYQETQYF.